This TCR beta chain was observed in a study of blood T cells in healthy people across ages. Study-wide context: About one barcoded beta molecule per two T cells was the capture yield of template switching.

Primers used in a second PCR of roughly 7 to 12 cycles were a sample-barcoded 5' primer and a J-beta primer mix. TCRdb passed the 5' RACE reads through MiXCR, listing each CDR3 protein once. The sample lists about a million distinct CDR3 sequences, under 40% occurring once. Germline values: CDR1 SGHTA, CDR2 FQGNSA. The CDR3 consists of 16 residues. Only one count was recorded for this clonotype. The antigen is unknown. Study conclusions and caveats: Percentage of naive T cells showed a strong correlation with TCR beta diversity. TCR beta diversity, measured per million T cells, fell in a roughly linear way with age. It was the long-lived donors that had more naive CD4+ cells and higher diversity than aged donors.

The sequenced sample was blood. The chain recombines TRBV7-2 with TRBJ2-1, with D uncertain. The end of the DNA aligns better with TRBJ2-7, so the J call may be wrong. The sequence came from a young man in good health. The CDR3 is CASSLARLSSYNEQYF. The CDR3 nucleotides are TGTGCCAGCAGCTTAGCGCGACTCAGCTCCTACAATGAGCAGTACTTC.